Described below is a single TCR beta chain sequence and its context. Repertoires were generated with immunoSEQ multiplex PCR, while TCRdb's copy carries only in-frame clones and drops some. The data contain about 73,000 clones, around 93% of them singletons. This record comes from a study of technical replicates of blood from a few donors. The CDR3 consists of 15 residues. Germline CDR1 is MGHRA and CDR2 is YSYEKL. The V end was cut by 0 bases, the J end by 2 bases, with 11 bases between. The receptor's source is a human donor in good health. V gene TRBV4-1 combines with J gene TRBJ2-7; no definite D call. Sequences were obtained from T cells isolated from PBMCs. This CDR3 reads CASSQDGLEAYEQYF. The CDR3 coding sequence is TGCGCCAGCAGCCAAGATGGTCTTGAGGCCTACGAGCAGTACTTC.